A selection of T cell receptor beta chains follows, all from one sample in a study of blood T cell repertoires in COVID-19. Assay: immunoSEQ multiplex PCR; the TCRdb copy retains only in-frame clones and omits some. The sample yields 200,000 to 250,000 clones, about nine tenths seen once. Sequencing input: peripheral blood. The receptors stem from a man between 45 and 60 years old with COVID-19, enrolled during active disease. Each CDR3 is given with its conserved first and last residue. Fields, in order: J gene, clone size, D gene, V gene, CDR3 protein, CDR3 DNA. The D gene is left open where the match is weak. A row's size may be missing; if present it is once, few, many or a size class.

j_gene: TRBJ2-7; abundance: few; d_gene: TRBD2; v_gene: TRBV3-1/TRBV3-2; CDR3aa: CASSQGLAGSYEQYF; CDR3nt: TGTGCCAGCAGCCAAGGACTAGCGGGCTCCTACGAGCAGTACTTC
j_gene: TRBJ2-2; abundance: .; d_gene: TRBD2; v_gene: TRBV6-6; CDR3aa: CASRAGGLGTGELFF; CDR3nt: TGTGCCAGCAGGGCGGGAGGATTAGGCACCGGGGAGCTGTTTTTT
j_gene: TRBJ1-6; abundance: once; d_gene: .; v_gene: TRBV2; CDR3aa: CASYQRRSRSGDRPPLHF; CDR3nt: TGTGCCAGTTACCAAAGGAGAAGTCGGAGCGGGGACCGGCCACCCCTCCACTTT
j_gene: TRBJ2-5; abundance: .; d_gene: .; v_gene: TRBV5-1; CDR3aa: CASSLDRRQETQYF; CDR3nt: TGCGCCAGCAGCTTGGACAGGAGACAAGAGACCCAGTACTTC
j_gene: TRBJ2-4; abundance: once; d_gene: TRBD1; v_gene: TRBV7-2; CDR3aa: CASSGPGQVDQYF; CDR3nt: TGTGCCAGCAGCGGGCCGGGACAGGTTGATCAGTACTTC
j_gene: TRBJ2-2; abundance: .; d_gene: .; v_gene: TRBV28; CDR3aa: CASSGPPRTGELFF; CDR3nt: TGTGCCAGCTCTGGGCCTCCCCGGACCGGGGAGCTGTTTTTT
j_gene: TRBJ2-7; abundance: .; d_gene: TRBD1; v_gene: TRBV7-2; CDR3aa: CASSLTGQGLYEQYF; CDR3nt: TGTGCCAGCAGCTTAACGGGACAGGGGTTGTACGAGCAGTACTTC
j_gene: TRBJ2-2; abundance: .; d_gene: TRBD2; v_gene: TRBV6-5; CDR3aa: CASGLAGGIGELFF; CDR3nt: TGTGCCAGCGGACTAGCGGGAGGGATCGGGGAGCTGTTTTTT
j_gene: TRBJ2-5; abundance: .; d_gene: TRBD2; v_gene: TRBV7-2; CDR3aa: CASAPQLAAEETQYF; CDR3nt: TGTGCCAGCGCCCCCCAGCTAGCGGCCGAAGAGACCCAGTACTTC
j_gene: TRBJ2-7; abundance: few; d_gene: .; v_gene: TRBV28; CDR3aa: CASSLPPGHHYEQYF; CDR3nt: TGTGCCAGCAGTCTCCCCCCGGGACACCACTACGAGCAGTACTTC
j_gene: TRBJ2-3; abundance: .; d_gene: .; v_gene: TRBV18; CDR3aa: CASWAGTSTDTQYF; CDR3nt: TGTGCCAGCTGGGCCGGAACTAGCACAGATACGCAGTATTTT
j_gene: TRBJ2-7; abundance: few; d_gene: TRBD2; v_gene: TRBV5-1; CDR3aa: CASSLTSGSIGEQYF; CDR3nt: TGCGCCAGCAGCTTAACTAGCGGGAGCATCGGCGAGCAGTACTTC
j_gene: TRBJ2-1; abundance: .; d_gene: TRBD2; v_gene: TRBV5-6; CDR3aa: CASSQGLAGGPGNEQFF; CDR3nt: TGTGCCAGCAGTCAGGGACTAGCGGGGGGGCCGGGGAATGAGCAGTTCTTC
j_gene: TRBJ2-7; abundance: once; d_gene: TRBD1; v_gene: TRBV6-5; CDR3aa: CASSYRKGQVLYEQYF; CDR3nt: TGTGCCAGCAGTTACCGTAAGGGACAGGTCCTCTACGAGCAGTACTTC
j_gene: TRBJ2-3; abundance: .; d_gene: .; v_gene: TRBV30; CDR3aa: CAWSRDSTDTQYF; CDR3nt: TGTGCCTGGAGTCGGGACTCCACAGATACGCAGTATTTT
j_gene: TRBJ2-5; abundance: .; d_gene: TRBD1; v_gene: TRBV20-1; CDR3aa: CSASSQGAVEETQYF; CDR3nt: TGCAGTGCTAGTTCACAGGGGGCGGTGGAAGAGACCCAGTACTTC
j_gene: TRBJ1-4; abundance: .; d_gene: TRBD1; v_gene: TRBV30; CDR3aa: CAWSVIGTGNEKLFF; CDR3nt: TGTGCCTGGAGTGTTATCGGGACAGGAAATGAAAAACTGTTTTTT
j_gene: TRBJ2-1; abundance: .; d_gene: TRBD1; v_gene: TRBV10-3; CDR3aa: CAIRGQYDEQFF; CDR3nt: TGTGCCATCCGGGGACAGTATGATGAGCAGTTCTTC
j_gene: TRBJ2-2; abundance: .; d_gene: TRBD2; v_gene: TRBV9; CDR3aa: CASSVGSGSNTGELFF; CDR3nt: TGTGCCAGCAGCGTAGGTAGCGGGTCGAACACCGGGGAGCTGTTTTTT
j_gene: TRBJ1-5; abundance: .; d_gene: .; v_gene: TRBV7-6; CDR3aa: CASSLFLGAAQPQHF; CDR3nt: TGTGCCAGCAGCCTTTTTTTAGGGGCGGCTCAGCCCCAGCATTTT
j_gene: TRBJ1-5; abundance: once; d_gene: TRBD1; v_gene: TRBV28; CDR3aa: CASSPIGQGDQPQHF; CDR3nt: TGTGCCAGCAGTCCAATTGGACAGGGAGATCAGCCCCAGCATTTT
j_gene: TRBJ2-1; abundance: .; d_gene: TRBD2; v_gene: TRBV28; CDR3aa: CASSDPTSGTYNEQFF; CDR3nt: TGTGCCAGCAGTGACCCTACTAGCGGGACTTACAATGAGCAGTTCTTC
j_gene: TRBJ2-1; abundance: .; d_gene: TRBD2; v_gene: TRBV18; CDR3aa: CASSRDGSGGNNEQFF; CDR3nt: TGTGCCAGCTCACGGGATGGAAGCGGGGGGAACAATGAGCAGTTCTTC
j_gene: TRBJ1-1; abundance: .; d_gene: .; v_gene: TRBV2; CDR3aa: CASSVVGEAFF; CDR3nt: TGTGCCAGCAGTGTTGTCGGTGAAGCTTTCTTT
j_gene: TRBJ1-1; abundance: .; d_gene: .; v_gene: TRBV5-4; CDR3aa: CASREYREMNTEAFF; CDR3nt: TGTGCCAGCAGGGAGTACAGGGAGATGAACACTGAAGCTTTCTTT
j_gene: TRBJ1-4; abundance: .; d_gene: TRBD1; v_gene: TRBV7-2; CDR3aa: CASSLDRGREKLFF; CDR3nt: TGTGCCAGCAGCTTAGACAGGGGGCGGGAAAAACTGTTTTTT
j_gene: TRBJ2-3; abundance: few; d_gene: TRBD1; v_gene: TRBV7-9; CDR3aa: CASSRVTGVDTQYF; CDR3nt: TGTGCCAGCAGCCGCGTAACAGGGGTTGATACGCAGTATTTT
j_gene: TRBJ1-6; abundance: .; d_gene: TRBD1; v_gene: TRBV9; CDR3aa: CASSVATGQGYSPLHF; CDR3nt: TGTGCCAGCAGCGTAGCTACTGGACAGGGATATTCACCCCTCCACTTT
j_gene: TRBJ2-3; abundance: .; d_gene: .; v_gene: TRBV5-4; CDR3aa: CASSAPGLSTDTQYF; CDR3nt: TGTGCCAGCAGCGCGCCGGGACTGAGCACAGATACGCAGTATTTT
j_gene: TRBJ1-2; abundance: .; d_gene: .; v_gene: TRBV5-1; CDR3aa: CASSLEPGNNYGYTF; CDR3nt: TGCGCCAGCAGCTTGGAGCCAGGGAATAACTATGGCTACACCTTC
j_gene: TRBJ2-2; abundance: .; d_gene: .; v_gene: TRBV5-1; CDR3aa: CASSLDAQGELFF; CDR3nt: TGCGCCAGCAGCTTGGATGCACAGGGGGAGCTGTTTTTT
j_gene: TRBJ2-7; abundance: .; d_gene: TRBD2; v_gene: TRBV2; CDR3aa: CASSEAREVEQYF; CDR3nt: TGTGCCAGCAGTGAAGCCCGGGAGGTCGAGCAGTACTTC
j_gene: TRBJ2-5; abundance: .; d_gene: .; v_gene: TRBV29-1; CDR3aa: CSVARAGDQETQYF; CDR3nt: TGCAGCGTAGCCAGGGCAGGGGACCAAGAGACCCAGTACTTC
j_gene: TRBJ1-5; abundance: .; d_gene: .; v_gene: TRBV5-1; CDR3aa: CASSRERGQPQHF; CDR3nt: TGCGCCAGCAGCAGAGAACGGGGGCAGCCCCAGCATTTT
j_gene: TRBJ2-2; abundance: .; d_gene: .; v_gene: TRBV7-9; CDR3aa: CASSPRGTGELFF; CDR3nt: TGTGCCAGCAGCCCGCGAGGCACCGGGGAGCTGTTTTTT
j_gene: TRBJ2-7; abundance: .; d_gene: .; v_gene: TRBV21-1; CDR3aa: CARTSGETYEQYF; CDR3nt: TGTGCCAGGACCTCGGGGGAAACCTACGAGCAGTACTTC
j_gene: TRBJ2-6; abundance: .; d_gene: .; v_gene: TRBV19; CDR3aa: CASSDGGGANVLTF; CDR3nt: TGTGCCAGTAGTGACGGGGGAGGGGCCAACGTCCTGACTTTC
j_gene: TRBJ2-1; abundance: few; d_gene: TRBD2; v_gene: TRBV9; CDR3aa: CASSVYAGGPINEQFF; CDR3nt: TGTGCCAGCAGCGTATATGCGGGGGGGCCCATCAATGAGCAGTTCTTC
j_gene: TRBJ2-7; abundance: .; d_gene: .; v_gene: TRBV27; CDR3aa: CASSPGSYEQYF; CDR3nt: TGTGCCAGCAGCCCAGGTTCCTACGAGCAGTACTTC
j_gene: TRBJ2-5; abundance: .; d_gene: TRBD1; v_gene: TRBV30; CDR3aa: CAWSVQGRETQYF; CDR3nt: TGTGCCTGGAGTGTACAGGGGCGGGAGACCCAGTACTTC
j_gene: TRBJ2-2; abundance: .; d_gene: .; v_gene: TRBV24-1; CDR3aa: CATRNTVNTGELFF; CDR3nt: TGTGCCACCCGGAATACAGTTAACACCGGGGAGCTGTTTTTT
j_gene: TRBJ1-5; abundance: .; d_gene: TRBD1; v_gene: TRBV28; CDR3aa: CASSLLLPRQGSNQPQHF; CDR3nt: TGTGCCAGCAGTTTATTACTACCTCGACAGGGAAGCAATCAGCCCCAGCATTTT
j_gene: TRBJ2-2; abundance: .; d_gene: .; v_gene: TRBV10-3; CDR3aa: CAISLGTGNTGELFF; CDR3nt: TGTGCCATCAGTTTAGGGACTGGGAACACCGGGGAGCTGTTTTTT
j_gene: TRBJ2-5; abundance: .; d_gene: .; v_gene: TRBV14; CDR3aa: CASSNYRDNQETQYF; CDR3nt: TGTGCCAGCAGCAACTACCGGGACAACCAAGAGACCCAGTACTTC
j_gene: TRBJ1-2; abundance: .; d_gene: TRBD1; v_gene: TRBV4-1; CDR3aa: CASSQAPTGTANYGYTF; CDR3nt: TGCGCCAGCAGCCAAGCACCGACCGGGACAGCTAACTATGGCTACACCTTC